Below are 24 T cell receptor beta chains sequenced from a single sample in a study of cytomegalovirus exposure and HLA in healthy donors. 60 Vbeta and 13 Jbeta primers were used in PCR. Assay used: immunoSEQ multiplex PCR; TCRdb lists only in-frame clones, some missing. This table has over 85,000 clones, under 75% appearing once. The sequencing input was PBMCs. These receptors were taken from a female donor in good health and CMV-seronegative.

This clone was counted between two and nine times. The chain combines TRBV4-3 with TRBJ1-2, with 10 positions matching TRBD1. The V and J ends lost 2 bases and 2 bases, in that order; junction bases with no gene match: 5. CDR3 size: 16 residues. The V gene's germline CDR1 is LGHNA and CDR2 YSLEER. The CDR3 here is CASSQRWGQGNYGYTF. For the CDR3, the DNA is TGCGCCAGCAGCCAACGGTGGGGACAGGGGAACTATGGCTACACCTTC.

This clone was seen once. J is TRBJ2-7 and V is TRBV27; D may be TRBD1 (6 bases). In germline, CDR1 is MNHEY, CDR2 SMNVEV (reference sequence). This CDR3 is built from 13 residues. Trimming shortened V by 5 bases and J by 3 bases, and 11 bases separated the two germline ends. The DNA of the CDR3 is TGTGCCAGCAGTGCATCACAGGGCTACGAGCAGTACTTC. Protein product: CASSASQGYEQYF.

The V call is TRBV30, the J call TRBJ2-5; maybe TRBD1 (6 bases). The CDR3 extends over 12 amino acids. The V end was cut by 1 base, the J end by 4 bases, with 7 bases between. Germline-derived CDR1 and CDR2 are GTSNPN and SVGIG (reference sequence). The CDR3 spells CAWSGRGETQYF. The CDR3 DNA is TGTGCCTGGAGTGGCAGGGGAGAGACCCAGTACTTC.

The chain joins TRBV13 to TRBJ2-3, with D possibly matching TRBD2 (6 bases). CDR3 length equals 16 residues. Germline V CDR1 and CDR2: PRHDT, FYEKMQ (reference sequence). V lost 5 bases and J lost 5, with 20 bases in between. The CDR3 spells CASSPDSGPRVDTQYF. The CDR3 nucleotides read TGTGCCAGCAGCCCTGACAGCGGGCCTAGGGTAGATACGCAGTATTTT.

The CDR3 loop reads CASSPSGRAGTDTQYF. For the CDR3, the DNA is TGTGCCAGCAGCCCCAGCGGGAGGGCCGGGACAGATACGCAGTATTTT. The J gene is TRBJ2-3, the V gene TRBV5-6; 10 bases line up with TRBD2. Germline CDR1 and CDR2: SGHDT and YYEEEE. With V trimmed by 4 bases and J by 3 bases, 8 bases remained unmatched. The CDR3 sequence is 16 residues long.

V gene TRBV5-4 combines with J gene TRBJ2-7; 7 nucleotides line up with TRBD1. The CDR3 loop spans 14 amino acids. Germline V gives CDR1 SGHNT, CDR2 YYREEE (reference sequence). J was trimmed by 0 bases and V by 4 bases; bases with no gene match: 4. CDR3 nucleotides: TGTGCCAGCAGCCCTACAGGGGTCTCCTACGAGCAGTACTTC. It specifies CASSPTGVSYEQYF.

The CDR3 DNA reads TGCGCCAGCAGCTTTCAGGGTCAAACTCACTACGAGCAGTACTTC. This codes for CASSFQGQTHYEQYF. V gene TRBV5-1 combines with J gene TRBJ2-7; maybe TRBD1 (5 bases). The V end was cut by 2 bases, the J end by 3 bases, with 15 bases between. CDR3 size: 15 residues. Germline loops: CDR1 SGHRS, CDR2 YFSETQ. The variable domain in full, with the rest retrieved from reference TRBV5-1 and TRBJ2-7, is KAGVTQTPRYLIKTRGQQVTLSCSPISGHRSVSWYQQTPGQGLQFLFEYFSETQRNKGNFPGRFSGRQFSNSRSEMNVSTLELGDSALYLCASSFQGQTHYEQYFGPGTRLTVT.

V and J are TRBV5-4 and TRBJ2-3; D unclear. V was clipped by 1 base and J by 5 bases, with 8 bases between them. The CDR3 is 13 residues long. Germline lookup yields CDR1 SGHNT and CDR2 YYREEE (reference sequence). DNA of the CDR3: TGTGCCAGCAGCTTGCCGGGTTTAGATACGCAGTATTTT. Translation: CASSLPGLDTQYF. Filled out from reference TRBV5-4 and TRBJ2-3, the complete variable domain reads ETGVTQSPTHLIKTRGQQVTLRCSSQSGHNTVSWYQQALGQGPQFIFQYYREEENGRGNFPPRFSGLQFPNYSSELNVNALELDDSALYLCASSLPGLDTQYFGPGTRLTVL.

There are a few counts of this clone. The CDR3 DNA reads TGTGCCAGCGGGGGAACCACAGGGGGCCGCTCTGGAAACACCATATATTTT. It is translated as CASGGTTGGRSGNTIYF. The rearrangement links TRBV9 to TRBJ1-3; TRBD1 aligns across 9 bases. Germline-derived CDR1 and CDR2 are SGDLS and YYNGEE. J was trimmed by 0 bases and V by 7 bases; bases with no gene match: 11. There are 17 residues in the CDR3.

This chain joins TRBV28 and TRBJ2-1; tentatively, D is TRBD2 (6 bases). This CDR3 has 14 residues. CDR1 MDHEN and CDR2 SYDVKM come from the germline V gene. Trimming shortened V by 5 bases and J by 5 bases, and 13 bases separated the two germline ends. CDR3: CASSTPGVHNEQFF. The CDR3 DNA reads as TGTGCCAGCAGTACCCCGGGGGTGCACAATGAGCAGTTCTTC.

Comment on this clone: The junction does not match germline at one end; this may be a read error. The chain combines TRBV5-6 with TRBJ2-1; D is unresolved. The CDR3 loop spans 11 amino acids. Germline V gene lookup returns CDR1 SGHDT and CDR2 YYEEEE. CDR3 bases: TGTGCCAGCACCTCAGGCCCTAAAACACTCTTC. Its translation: CASTSGPKTLF.

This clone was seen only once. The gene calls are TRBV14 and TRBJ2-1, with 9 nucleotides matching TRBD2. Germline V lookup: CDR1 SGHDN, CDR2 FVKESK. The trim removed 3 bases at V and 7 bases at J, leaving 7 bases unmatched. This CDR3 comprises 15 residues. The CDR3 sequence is CASSQGLAGPNEQFF. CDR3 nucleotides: TGTGCCAGCAGCCAGGGCCTAGCGGGGCCAAATGAGCAGTTCTTC. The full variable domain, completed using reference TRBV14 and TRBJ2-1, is EAGVTQFPSHSVIEKGQTVTLRCDPISGHDNLYWYRRVMGKEIKFLLHFVKESKQDESGMPNNRFLAERTGGTYSTLKVQPAELEDSGVYFCASSQGLAGPNEQFFGPGTRLTVL.

The CDR3 DNA reads as TGTGCCAGCAGAATCATGACAGGGACTCGCGAAAAACTGTTTTTT. Translating it yields CASRIMTGTREKLFF. The chain joins TRBV6-1 to TRBJ1-4, with 7 bases that match TRBD1. CDR1 MNHNS and CDR2 SASEGT come from the germline V gene. The CDR3 loop spans 15 amino acids. Losses at the gene ends were 6 bases for V and 8 bases for J; bases not matched to a gene: 12.

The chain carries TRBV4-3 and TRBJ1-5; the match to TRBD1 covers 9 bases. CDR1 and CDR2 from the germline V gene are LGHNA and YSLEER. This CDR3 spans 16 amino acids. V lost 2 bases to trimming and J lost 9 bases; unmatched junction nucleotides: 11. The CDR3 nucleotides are TGCGCCAGCAGCCAACACAGGGGGCCCCTTCAGGGGCCCCAGCATTTT. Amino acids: CASSQHRGPLQGPQHF.

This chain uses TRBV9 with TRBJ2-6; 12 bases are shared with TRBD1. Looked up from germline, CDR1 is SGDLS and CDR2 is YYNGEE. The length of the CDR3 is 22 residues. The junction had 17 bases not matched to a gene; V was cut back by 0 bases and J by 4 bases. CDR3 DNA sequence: TGTGCCAGCAGCGTAGCTACCCAACCGGGACAGGGGGCGGAAGACGGGGCCAACGTCCTGACTTTC. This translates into CASSVATQPGQGAEDGANVLTF.

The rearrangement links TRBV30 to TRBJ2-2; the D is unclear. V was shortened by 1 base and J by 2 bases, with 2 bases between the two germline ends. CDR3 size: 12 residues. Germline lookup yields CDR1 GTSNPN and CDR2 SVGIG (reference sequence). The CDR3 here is CAWSANTGELFF. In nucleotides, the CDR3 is TGTGCCTGGAGTGCAAACACCGGGGAGCTGTTTTTT. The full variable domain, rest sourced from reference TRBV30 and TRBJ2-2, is SQTIHQWPATLVQPVGSPLSLECTVEGTSNPNLYWYRQAAGRGLQLLFYSVGIGQISSEVPQNLSASRPQDRQFILSSKKLLLSDSGFYLCAWSANTGELFFGEGSRLTVL.

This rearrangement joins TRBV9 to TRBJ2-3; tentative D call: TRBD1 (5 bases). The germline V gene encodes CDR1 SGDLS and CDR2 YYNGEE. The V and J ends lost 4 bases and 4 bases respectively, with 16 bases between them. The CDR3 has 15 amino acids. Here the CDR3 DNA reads TGTGCCAGCAGCTGGCAGGGTGAGAAGTCAGATACGCAGTATTTT. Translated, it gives CASSWQGEKSDTQYF.

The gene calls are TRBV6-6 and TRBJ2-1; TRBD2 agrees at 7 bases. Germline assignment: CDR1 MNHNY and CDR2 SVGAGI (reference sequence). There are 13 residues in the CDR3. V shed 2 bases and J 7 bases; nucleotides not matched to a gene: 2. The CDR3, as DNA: TGTGCCAGCAGTTACCCGGGGGGTAATGAGCAGTTCTTC. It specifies CASSYPGGNEQFF.

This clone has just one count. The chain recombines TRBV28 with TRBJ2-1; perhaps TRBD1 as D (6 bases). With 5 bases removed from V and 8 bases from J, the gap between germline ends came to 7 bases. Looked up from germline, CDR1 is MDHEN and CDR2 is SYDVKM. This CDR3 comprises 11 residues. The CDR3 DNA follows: TGTGCCAGCAGTCACAGGGATGAGCAGTTCTTC. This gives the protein CASSHRDEQFF.

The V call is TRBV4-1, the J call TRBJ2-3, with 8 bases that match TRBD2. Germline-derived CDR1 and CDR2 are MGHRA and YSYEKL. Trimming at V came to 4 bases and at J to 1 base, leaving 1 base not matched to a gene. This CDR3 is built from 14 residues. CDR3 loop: CASSPGGGTDTQYF. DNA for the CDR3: TGCGCCAGCAGCCCCGGGGGGGGCACAGATACGCAGTATTTT.

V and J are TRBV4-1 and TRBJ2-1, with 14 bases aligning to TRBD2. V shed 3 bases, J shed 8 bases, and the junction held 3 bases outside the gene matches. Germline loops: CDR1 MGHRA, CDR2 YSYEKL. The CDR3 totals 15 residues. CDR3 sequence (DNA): TGCGCCAGCAGCCAGACTAGCGGGAGGGCCGATGAGCAGTTCTTC. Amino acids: CASSQTSGRADEQFF.

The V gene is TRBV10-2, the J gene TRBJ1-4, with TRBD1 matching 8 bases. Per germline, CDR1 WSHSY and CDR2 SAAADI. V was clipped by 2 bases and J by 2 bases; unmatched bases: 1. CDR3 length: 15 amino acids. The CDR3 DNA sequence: TGCGCCAGCAGTGAGACAGGGGGGACTAATGAAAAACTGTTTTTT. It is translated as CASSETGGTNEKLFF.

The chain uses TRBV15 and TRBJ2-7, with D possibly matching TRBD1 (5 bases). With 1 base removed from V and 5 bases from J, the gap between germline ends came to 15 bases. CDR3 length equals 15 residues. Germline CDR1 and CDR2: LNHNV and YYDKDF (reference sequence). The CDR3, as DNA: TGTGCCACCAGCAGAGGGGGCTCTCTCGGCGACGAGCAGTACTTC. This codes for CATSRGGSLGDEQYF.

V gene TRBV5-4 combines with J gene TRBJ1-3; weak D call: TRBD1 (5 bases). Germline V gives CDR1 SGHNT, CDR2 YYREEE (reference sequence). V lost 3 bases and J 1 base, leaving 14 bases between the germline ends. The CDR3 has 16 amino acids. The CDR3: CASSSQASSSGNTIYF. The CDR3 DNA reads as TGTGCCAGCAGCTCACAGGCCTCCTCTTCTGGAAACACCATATATTTT.